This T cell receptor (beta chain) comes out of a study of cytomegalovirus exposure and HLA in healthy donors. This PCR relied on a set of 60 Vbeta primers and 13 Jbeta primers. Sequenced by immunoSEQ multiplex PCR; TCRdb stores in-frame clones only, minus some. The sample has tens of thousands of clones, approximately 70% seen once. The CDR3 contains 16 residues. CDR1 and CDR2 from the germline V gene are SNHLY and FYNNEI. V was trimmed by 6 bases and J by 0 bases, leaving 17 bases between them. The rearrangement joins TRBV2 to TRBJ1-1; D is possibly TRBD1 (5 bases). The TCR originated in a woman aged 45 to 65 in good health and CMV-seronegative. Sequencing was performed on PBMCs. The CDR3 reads CASSTIPTAMNTEAFF. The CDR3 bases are TGTGCCAGCAGCACCATACCGACAGCGATGAACACTGAAGCTTTCTTT.